This TCR beta chain derives from a study of Graves' ophthalmopathy and Graves' hyperthyroidism. There are 20 residues in the CDR3. Germline V gene data show CDR1 as SEHNR and CDR2 as FQNEAQ (reference sequence). V lost 6 bases and J lost 1; bases outside the gene matches: 22. Regarding the study as a whole: Among thyroid clonotypes expanded above 0.001 frequency, most also appeared in blood.

Comment on this clonotype: The target antigen is unknown.

Certain patients, namely those with other autoimmune diseases, uncontrolled infections, pregnancy or lactation, were excluded. Amplification of TCR beta CDR3 regions used RNA transcripts. A first-round RT-PCR used HTBI primers, followed by a second-round multiplex PCR. TCRdb analysed the multiplex PCR reads with MiXCR anew, one entry per CDR3 protein. The data hold 660,000 or so distinct CDR3 sequences, with 35% to 50% observed a single time. Sequencing used peripheral blood. The sequence was collected from an adult man with Graves' ophthalmopathy. The chain has TRBV7-9 and TRBJ2-5; 8 nucleotides align to TRBD2. The DNA of the CDR3 is TGTGCCAGCAGATCCCGGATACGGGGGGGCGCTCGATTATTCCAAGAGACCCAGTACTTC. Protein sequence: CASRSRIRGGARLFQETQYF.